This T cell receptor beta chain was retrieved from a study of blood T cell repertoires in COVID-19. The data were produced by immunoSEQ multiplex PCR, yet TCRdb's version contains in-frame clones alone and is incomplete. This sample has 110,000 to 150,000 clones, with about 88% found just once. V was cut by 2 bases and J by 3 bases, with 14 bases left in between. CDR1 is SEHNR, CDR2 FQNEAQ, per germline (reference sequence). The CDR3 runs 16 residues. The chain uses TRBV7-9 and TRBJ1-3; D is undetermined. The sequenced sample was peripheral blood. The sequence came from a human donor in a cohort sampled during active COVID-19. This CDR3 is CASSLSGYRGGNTIYF. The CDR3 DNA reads TGTGCCAGCAGCTTAAGTGGGTATAGAGGTGGAAACACCATATATTTT. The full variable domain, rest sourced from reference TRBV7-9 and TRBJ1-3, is DTGVSQNPRHKITKRGQNVTFRCDPISEHNRLYWYRQTLGQGPEFLTYFQNEAQLEKSRLLSDRFSAERPKGSFSTLEIQRTEQGDSAMYLCASSLSGYRGGNTIYFGEGSWLTVV.